This T cell receptor (beta chain) is drawn from a study of metastatic and nonmetastatic thyroid tumors. No treatment of any kind had been given to any patient before thyroid surgery. TCRdb redid the clone calls on the PCR reads using MiXCR. The repertoire holds 15,000 to 25,000 clones, with approximately 40% as singletons. The material sequenced was tumor tissue. The sequence came from a female donor with papillary thyroid cancer or a benign thyroid nodule (not recorded which). Some clones in this sample may be carry-over from other donors' samples.

CDR3 amino acids: CSARALAGVWNEQFF. The CDR3 DNA follows: TGCAGTGCTAGAGCCCTAGCGGGAGTGTGGAATGAGCAGTTCTTC. The chain joins TRBV20-1 to TRBJ2-1, with 10 bases lining up with TRBD2. CDR3 length: 15 residues. Germline lookup yields CDR1 DFQATT and CDR2 SNEGSKA (reference sequence). The V segment lost 1 base and the J segment 7 bases; nucleotides outside the gene matches: 7.